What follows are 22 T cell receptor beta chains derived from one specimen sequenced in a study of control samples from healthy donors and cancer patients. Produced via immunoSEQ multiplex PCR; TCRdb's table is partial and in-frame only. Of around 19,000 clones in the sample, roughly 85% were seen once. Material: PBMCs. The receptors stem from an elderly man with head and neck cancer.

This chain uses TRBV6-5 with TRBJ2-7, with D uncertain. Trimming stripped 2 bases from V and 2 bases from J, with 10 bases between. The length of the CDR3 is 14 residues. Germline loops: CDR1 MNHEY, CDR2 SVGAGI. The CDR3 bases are TGTGCCAGCAGTTACAGAGGTACCCCCTACGAGCAGTACTTC. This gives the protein CASSYRGTPYEQYF.

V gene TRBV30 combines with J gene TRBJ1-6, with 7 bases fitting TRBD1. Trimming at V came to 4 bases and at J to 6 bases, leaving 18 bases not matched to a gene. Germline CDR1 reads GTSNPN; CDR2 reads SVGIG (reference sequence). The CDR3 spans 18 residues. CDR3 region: CAWISSRDSYQINSPLHF. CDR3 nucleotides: TGTGCCTGGATATCGTCCCGGGACAGCTACCAGATTAATTCACCCCTCCACTTT.

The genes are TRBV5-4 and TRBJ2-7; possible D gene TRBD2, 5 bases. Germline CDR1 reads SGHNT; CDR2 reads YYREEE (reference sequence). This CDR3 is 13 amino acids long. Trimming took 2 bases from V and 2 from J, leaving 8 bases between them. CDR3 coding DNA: TGTGCCAGCAGCTTCGCGGGCCCCTACGAGCAGTACTTC. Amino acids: CASSFAGPYEQYF.

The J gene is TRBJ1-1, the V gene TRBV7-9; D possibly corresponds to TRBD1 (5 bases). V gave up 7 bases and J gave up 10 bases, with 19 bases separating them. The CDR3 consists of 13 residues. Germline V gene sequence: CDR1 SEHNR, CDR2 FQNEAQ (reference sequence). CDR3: CASTALGEYRAFF. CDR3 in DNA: TGTGCCAGCACCGCATTAGGGGAGTATCGAGCTTTCTTT.

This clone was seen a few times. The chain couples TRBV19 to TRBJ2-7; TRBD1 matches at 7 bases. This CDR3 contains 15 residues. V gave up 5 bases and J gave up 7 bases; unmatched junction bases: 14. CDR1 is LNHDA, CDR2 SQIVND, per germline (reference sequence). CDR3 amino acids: CASSPRTGRTLEQYF. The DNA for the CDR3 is TGTGCCAGTAGTCCCCGGACAGGCCGGACTTTGGAGCAGTACTTC. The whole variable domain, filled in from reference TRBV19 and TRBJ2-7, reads DGGITQSPKYLFRKEGQNVTLSCEQNLNHDAMYWYRQDPGQGLRLIYYSQIVNDFQKGDIAEGYSVSREKKESFPLTVTSAQKNPTAFYLCASSPRTGRTLEQYFGPGTRLTVT.

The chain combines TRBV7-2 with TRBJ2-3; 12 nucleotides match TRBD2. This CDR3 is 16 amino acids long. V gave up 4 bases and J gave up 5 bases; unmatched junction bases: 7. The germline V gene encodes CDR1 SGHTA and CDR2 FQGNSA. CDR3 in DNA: TGTGCCAGCAGCTCCCGACTAGCGGGAGTGGGAGATACGCAGTATTTT. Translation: CASSSRLAGVGDTQYF. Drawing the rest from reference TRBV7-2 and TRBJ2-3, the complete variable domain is GAGVSQSPSNKVTEKGKDVELRCDPISGHTALYWYRQSLGQGLEFLIYFQGNSAPDKSGLPSDRFSAERTGGSVSTLTIQRTQQEDSAVYLCASSSRLAGVGDTQYFGPGTRLTVL.

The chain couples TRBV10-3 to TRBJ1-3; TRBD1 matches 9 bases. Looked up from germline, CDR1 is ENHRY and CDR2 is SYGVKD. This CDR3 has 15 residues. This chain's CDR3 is CATTGTGRNGNTIYF. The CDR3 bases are TGTGCTACGACCGGGACAGGGAGGAATGGAAACACCATATATTTT.

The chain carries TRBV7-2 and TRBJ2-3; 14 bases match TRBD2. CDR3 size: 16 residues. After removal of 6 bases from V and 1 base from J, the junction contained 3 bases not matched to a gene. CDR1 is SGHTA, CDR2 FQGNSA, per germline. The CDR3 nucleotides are TGTGCCAGCAGTTCGGGACTAGCGGGGGGCACAGATACGCAGTATTTT. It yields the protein CASSSGLAGGTDTQYF. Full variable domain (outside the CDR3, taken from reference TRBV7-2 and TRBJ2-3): GAGVSQSPSNKVTEKGKDVELRCDPISGHTALYWYRQSLGQGLEFLIYFQGNSAPDKSGLPSDRFSAERTGGSVSTLTIQRTQQEDSAVYLCASSSGLAGGTDTQYFGPGTRLTVL.

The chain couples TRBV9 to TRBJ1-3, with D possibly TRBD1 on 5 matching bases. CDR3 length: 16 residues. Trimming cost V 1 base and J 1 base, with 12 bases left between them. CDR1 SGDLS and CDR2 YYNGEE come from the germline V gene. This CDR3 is CASSVSRSGSGNTIYF. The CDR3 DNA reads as TGTGCCAGCAGCGTATCTAGATCAGGGTCTGGAAACACCATATATTTT.

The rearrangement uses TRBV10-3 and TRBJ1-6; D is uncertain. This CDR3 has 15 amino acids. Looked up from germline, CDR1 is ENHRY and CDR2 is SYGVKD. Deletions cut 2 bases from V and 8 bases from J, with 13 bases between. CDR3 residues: CAISEPPAGDSPLHF. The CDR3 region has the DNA TGTGCCATCAGTGAGCCGCCCGCCGGGGATTCACCCCTCCACTTT.

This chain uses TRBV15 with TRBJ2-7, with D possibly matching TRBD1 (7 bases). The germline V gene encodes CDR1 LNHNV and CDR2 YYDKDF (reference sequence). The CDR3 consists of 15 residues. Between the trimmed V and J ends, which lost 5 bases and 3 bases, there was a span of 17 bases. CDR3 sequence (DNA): TGTGCCACCAGCGGCGGGACAGAGACGATCTACGAGCAGTACTTC. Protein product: CATSGGTETIYEQYF.

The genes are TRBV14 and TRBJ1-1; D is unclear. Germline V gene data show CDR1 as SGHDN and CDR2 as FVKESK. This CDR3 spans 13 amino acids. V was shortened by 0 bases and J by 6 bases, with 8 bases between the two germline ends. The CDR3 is CASSQDRISEAFF. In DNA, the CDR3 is TGTGCCAGCAGCCAAGACAGGATATCTGAAGCTTTCTTT.

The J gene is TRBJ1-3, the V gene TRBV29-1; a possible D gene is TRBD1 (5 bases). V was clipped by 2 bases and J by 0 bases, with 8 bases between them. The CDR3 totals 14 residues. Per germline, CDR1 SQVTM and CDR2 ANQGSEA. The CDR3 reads CSVESGFSGNTIYF. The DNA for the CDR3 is TGCAGCGTTGAATCAGGGTTCTCTGGAAACACCATATATTTT.

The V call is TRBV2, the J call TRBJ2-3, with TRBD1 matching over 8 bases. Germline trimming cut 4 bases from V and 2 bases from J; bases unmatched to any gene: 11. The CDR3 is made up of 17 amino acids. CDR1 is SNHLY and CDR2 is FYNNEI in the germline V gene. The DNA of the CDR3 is TGTGCCAGCAGTGCCTACCGGACAGGGAAAAACACAGATACGCAGTATTTT. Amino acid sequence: CASSAYRTGKNTDTQYF.

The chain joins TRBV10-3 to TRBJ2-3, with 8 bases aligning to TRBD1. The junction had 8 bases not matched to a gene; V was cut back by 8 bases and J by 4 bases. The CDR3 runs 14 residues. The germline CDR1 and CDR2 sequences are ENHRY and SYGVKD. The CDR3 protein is CAISGGDLADTQYF. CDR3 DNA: TGTGCCATCTCAGGGGGCGATTTAGCAGATACGCAGTATTTT.

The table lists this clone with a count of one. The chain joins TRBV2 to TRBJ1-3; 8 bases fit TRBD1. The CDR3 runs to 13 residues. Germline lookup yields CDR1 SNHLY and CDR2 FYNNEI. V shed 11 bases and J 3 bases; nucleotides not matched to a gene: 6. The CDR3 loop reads CAGGTGLGNTIYF. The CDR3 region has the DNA TGTGCCGGAGGGACAGGCCTTGGAAACACCATATATTTT.

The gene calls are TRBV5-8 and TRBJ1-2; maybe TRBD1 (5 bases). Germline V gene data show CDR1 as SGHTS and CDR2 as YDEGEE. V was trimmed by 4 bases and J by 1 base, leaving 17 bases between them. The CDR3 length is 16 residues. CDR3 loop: CASSITTGVLNYGYTF. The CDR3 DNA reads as TGTGCCAGCAGCATAACCACAGGCGTCCTTAACTATGGCTACACCTTC.

The DNA for the CDR3 is TGCAGCGTTGAAAGTGACAGGGGATCCGCAGATACGCAGTATTTT. This encodes CSVESDRGSADTQYF. The rearrangement links TRBV29-1 to TRBJ2-3, with 8 nucleotides matching TRBD1. Germline V gene lookup returns CDR1 SQVTM and CDR2 ANQGSEA. The CDR3 consists of 15 residues. With V trimmed by 2 bases and J by 4 bases, 8 bases remained unmatched.

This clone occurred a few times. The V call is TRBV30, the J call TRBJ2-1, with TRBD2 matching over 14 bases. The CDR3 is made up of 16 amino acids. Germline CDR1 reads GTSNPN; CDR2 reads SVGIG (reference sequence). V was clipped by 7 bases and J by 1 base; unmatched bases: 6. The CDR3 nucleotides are TGTGCCTACGCCGGGACTAGCGGGAGATCCTACAATGAGCAGTTCTTC. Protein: CAYAGTSGRSYNEQFF.

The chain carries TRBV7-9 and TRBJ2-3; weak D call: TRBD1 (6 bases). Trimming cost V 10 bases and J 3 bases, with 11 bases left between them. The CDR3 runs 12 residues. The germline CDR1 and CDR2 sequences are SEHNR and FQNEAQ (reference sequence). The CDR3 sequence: CATTGLTDTQYF. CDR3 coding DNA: TGTGCCACCACAGGGTTAACAGATACGCAGTATTTT.

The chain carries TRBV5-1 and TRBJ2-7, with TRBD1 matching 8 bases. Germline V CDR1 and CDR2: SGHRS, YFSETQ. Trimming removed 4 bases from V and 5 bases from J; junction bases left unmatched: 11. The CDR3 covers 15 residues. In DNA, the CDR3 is TGCGCCAGCAGCCCTTCGACAGGGGCAGTCAACGAGCAGTACTTC. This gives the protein CASSPSTGAVNEQYF.

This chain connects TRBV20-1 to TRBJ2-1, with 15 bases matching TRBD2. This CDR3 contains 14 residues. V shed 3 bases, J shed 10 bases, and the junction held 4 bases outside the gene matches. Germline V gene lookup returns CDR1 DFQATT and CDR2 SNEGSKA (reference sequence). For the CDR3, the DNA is TGCAGTGCTAGTTCGGGACTAGCGGGAGGCGAGCAGTTCTTC. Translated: CSASSGLAGGEQFF.